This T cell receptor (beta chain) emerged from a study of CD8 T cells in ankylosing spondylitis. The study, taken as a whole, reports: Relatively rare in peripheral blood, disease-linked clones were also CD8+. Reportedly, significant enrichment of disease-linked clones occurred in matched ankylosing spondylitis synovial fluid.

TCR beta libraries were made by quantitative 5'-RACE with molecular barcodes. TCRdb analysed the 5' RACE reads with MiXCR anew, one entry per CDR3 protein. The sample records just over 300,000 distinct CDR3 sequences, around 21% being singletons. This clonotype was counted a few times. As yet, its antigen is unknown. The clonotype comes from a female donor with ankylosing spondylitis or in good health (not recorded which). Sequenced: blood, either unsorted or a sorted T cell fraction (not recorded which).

Here the CDR3 DNA reads TGCAGTGCTAGAGCGAATAGCGCTAGCTCCTACAATGAGCAGTTCTTC. Protein sequence: CSARANSASSYNEQFF. The chain employs TRBV20-1 and TRBJ2-1, with a tentative D call TRBD2 (5 bases). V lost 1 base and J 0 bases, leaving 13 bases between the germline ends. Germline V gene sequence: CDR1 DFQATT, CDR2 SNEGSKA (reference sequence). The CDR3 covers 16 residues.